This TCR beta chain was captured in a study of OX40 agonist ivuxolimab in advanced cancers. Study in general: Those treated in dose escalation had hepatocellular carcinoma, melanoma, renal cell cancer or head and neck cancer. Findings and caveats of the study: Which antigen the expanded peripheral T cells recognized is unknown.

The CDR3 sequence is 15 residues long. Looked up from germline, CDR1 is WNHNN and CDR2 is SYGVQD (reference sequence). With 2 bases removed from V and 8 bases from J, the gap between germline ends came to 18 bases. Comment on this clone: Antigen specificity is unknown.

TCRdb's table, derived via immunoSEQ multiplex PCR, lists solely in-frame clones and lacks some. Of roughly 58,000 clones listed, roughly 84% were seen once; the top ten hold almost 0.65%. The chain combines TRBV10-1 with TRBJ1-1; D not certain. The sequence came from an adult with an advanced solid tumor such as melanoma, head and neck, liver or kidney cancer. Sequenced here: CD4+ or CD8+ T cells sorted from blood, sampled in a trial of the OX40 agonist ivuxolimab. CDR3 sequence reads: CASSEPYDGRAEAFF. CDR3 coding DNA: TGCGCCAGCAGTGAGCCGTATGACGGACGGGCCGAAGCTTTCTTT.